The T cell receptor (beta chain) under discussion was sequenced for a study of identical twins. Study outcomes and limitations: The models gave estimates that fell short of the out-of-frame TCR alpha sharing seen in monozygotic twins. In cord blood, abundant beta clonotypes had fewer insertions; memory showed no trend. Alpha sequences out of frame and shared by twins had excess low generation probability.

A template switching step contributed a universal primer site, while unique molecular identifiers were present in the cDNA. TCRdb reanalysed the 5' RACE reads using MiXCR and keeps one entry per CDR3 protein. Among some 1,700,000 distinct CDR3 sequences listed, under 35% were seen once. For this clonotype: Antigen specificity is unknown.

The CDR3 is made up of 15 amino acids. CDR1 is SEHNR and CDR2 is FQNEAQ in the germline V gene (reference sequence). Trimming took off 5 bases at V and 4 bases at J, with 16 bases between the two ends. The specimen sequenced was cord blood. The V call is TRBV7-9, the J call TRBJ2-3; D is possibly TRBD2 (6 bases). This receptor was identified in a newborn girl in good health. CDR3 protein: CASSPRGTLADTQYF. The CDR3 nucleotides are TGTGCCAGCAGCCCACGGGGGACTCTAGCAGATACGCAGTATTTT.